This TCR beta chain is from a study of blood T cells in healthy people across ages. Findings of the study overall: Roughly linear declines in TCR beta diversity per million T cells occurred with age.

The CDR3 is 14 residues long. CDR1 is DFQATT and CDR2 is SNEGSKA in the germline V gene (reference sequence). Trimming at V came to 0 bases and at J to 2 bases, leaving 3 bases not matched to a gene. Total RNA, at least 6 micrograms per sample, was extracted from PBMCs. Sample-barcoded 5' priming and a J-beta primer mix drove a second PCR of 7 to 11 cycles. TCRdb recomputed calls from the 5' RACE reads with MiXCR, one row per CDR3 protein. In the table there are 700,000 to 900,000 distinct CDR3 sequences, 20% to 30% of which are singletons. This clonotype turned up a few times. What it binds is not known. This same sample was also taken into another study, of T cells of mothers and their children. That source adds: Sequencing returned over 9.5 million TCR beta CDR3 reads per mother and several million per child.

This TCR derives from a boy aged 5-17 years in good health. Sequenced: blood. The gene calls are TRBV20-1 and TRBJ2-5, with TRBD2 identical over 7 bases. Here the CDR3 reads CSARDEGLQETQYF. Here the CDR3 DNA reads TGCAGTGCTAGAGATGAGGGACTACAAGAGACCCAGTACTTC.